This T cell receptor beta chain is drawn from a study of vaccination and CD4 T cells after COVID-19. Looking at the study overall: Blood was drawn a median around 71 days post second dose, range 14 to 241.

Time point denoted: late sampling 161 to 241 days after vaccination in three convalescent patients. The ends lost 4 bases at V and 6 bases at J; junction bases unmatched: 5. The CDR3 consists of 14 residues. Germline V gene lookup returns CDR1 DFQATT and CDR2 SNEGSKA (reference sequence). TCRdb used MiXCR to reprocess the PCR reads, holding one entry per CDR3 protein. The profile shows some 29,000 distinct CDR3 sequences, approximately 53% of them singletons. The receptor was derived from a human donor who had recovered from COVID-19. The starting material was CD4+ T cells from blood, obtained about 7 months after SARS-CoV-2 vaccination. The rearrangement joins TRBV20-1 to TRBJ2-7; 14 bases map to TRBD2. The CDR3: CSANHGTSGSEQYF. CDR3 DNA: TGCAGTGCTAATCACGGGACTAGCGGGAGCGAGCAGTACTTC.